The source of this T cell receptor beta chain is a study of OX40 agonist ivuxolimab in advanced cancers. As for the study more broadly: The costimulatory receptor OX40 (CD134) was targeted by ivuxolimab, a fully human IgG2 agonistic monoclonal antibody. Intravenous ivuxolimab was administered to patients every 2 weeks at six dose levels: 0.01, 0.1, 0.3, 1.5, 3 and 10 mg/kg. Of the roughly 51 patients in dose escalation, about 20 had hepatocellular carcinoma, about 15 had melanoma, 9 had renal cell carcinoma and 9 had head and neck cancer. In the dose-escalation cohort, roughly 80% of patients were male, and the mean age was approximately 60 years, with a range of roughly 20 to 80. Patients were allowed to have had prior anti-PD-1, anti-PD-L1 or anti-CTLA-4 therapy, and around 43% of the dose-escalation patients had been treated with checkpoint inhibitors. Partial responses were achieved by three dose-escalation patients, of whom one had hepatocellular carcinoma and two had cutaneous melanoma. The purpose of peripheral TCRbeta sequencing was to test whether ivuxolimab changed TCR sequence diversity and led to clonal T-cell expansion. The paper reports the monotherapy dose-escalation portion (N of about 54 patients) of the phase I ivuxolimab trial.

Comments on this clone: The specificity of this receptor is unknown. It has no much larger one-base neighbor in the sample; base qualities were not kept.

Trimmed from V: 6 bases; trimmed from J: 6 bases; junction bases lacking a gene match: 5. The germline V gene (reference sequence) provides CDR1 LNHDA and CDR2 SQIVND. The CDR3 covers 12 residues, taking in both the cysteine and the phenylalanine. The CDR3 DNA has 36 bases and is translated from base 1. Genomic DNA was isolated from the sorted cells so that the TCRbeta CDR3 region could be sequenced. TCRbeta CDR3 regions were sequenced using the immunoSEQ Assay. Here the immuneACCESS table is served through TCRdb, limited to in-frame sequences with V and J called. Missing clones are a known gap in these copies; in checked studies unresolved V genes cover under half, and the rest lacks a known reason. Here the sample has 50,000 to 70,000 clones; roughly 86% occur a single time. Jointly, the top ten make up 12% of the sample. Patients with a history of autoimmune disease or receiving systemic immunosuppression were excluded from the trial. Peripheral blood for TCR sequencing was collected from all dose cohorts at baseline, on cycle 4 day 1, and on cycle 7 day 1. The samples were taken from a phase I, first-in-human, multicenter, open-label dose-escalation trial of ivuxolimab. Adults with locally advanced or metastatic head and neck squamous cell, hepatocellular, melanoma or renal cell carcinoma were enrolled in the trial. CD4+ and CD8+ T cells were sorted separately from peripheral blood before TCR sequencing.

Overall results and qualifications from the work: Which antigens the clonally expanded peripheral T cells were specific for was not determined. Partial responders in the 0.1-3.0 mg/kg groups had among the lowest normalized peripheral clonal expansion, especially among CD8+ T cells. Low levels of normalized T-cell clonal expansion were also seen in some patients who did not respond. On average, CD8+ T cells showed more expanded clones than CD4+ T cells after ivuxolimab. Clonal expansion of both CD4+ and CD8+ blood T cells was observed from baseline to week 6 at doses 0.1 to 3.0 mg/kg.

The chain was built from TRBV19 and TRBJ2-7; TRBD2 fits 7 bases in the junction. The receptor comes from an adult with an advanced solid tumor such as melanoma, head and neck, liver or kidney cancer. Sequencing used CD4+ or CD8+ T cells sorted from blood, obtained in a trial of the OX40 agonist ivuxolimab. CDR3 reads: CASSPGGAEQYF. The DNA sequence is as follows: TGTGCCAGTAGCCCGGGGGGAGCCGAGCAGTACTTC.